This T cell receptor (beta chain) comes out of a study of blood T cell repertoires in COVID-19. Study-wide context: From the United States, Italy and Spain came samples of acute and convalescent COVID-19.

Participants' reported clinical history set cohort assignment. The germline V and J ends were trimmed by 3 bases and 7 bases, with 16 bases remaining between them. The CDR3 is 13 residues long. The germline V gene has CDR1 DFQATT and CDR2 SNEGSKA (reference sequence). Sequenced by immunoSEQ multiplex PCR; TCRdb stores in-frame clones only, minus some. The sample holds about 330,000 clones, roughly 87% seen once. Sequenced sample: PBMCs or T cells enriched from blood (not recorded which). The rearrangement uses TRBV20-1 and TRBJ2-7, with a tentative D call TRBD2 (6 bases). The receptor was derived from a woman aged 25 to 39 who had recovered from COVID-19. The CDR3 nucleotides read TGCAGTGCTAGTACTGGAGGGGACGGAGAGCAGTACTTC. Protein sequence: CSASTGGDGEQYF.